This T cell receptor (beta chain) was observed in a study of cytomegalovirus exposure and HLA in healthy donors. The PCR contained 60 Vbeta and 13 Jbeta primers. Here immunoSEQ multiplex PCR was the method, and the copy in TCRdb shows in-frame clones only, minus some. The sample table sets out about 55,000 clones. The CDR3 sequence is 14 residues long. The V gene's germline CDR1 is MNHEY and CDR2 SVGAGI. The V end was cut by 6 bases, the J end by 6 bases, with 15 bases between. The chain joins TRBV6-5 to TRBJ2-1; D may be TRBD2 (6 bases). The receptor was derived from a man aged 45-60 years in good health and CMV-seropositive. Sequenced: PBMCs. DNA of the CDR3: TGTGCCAGCAGCTCCAGACTAGTGGGCAATGAGCAGTTCTTC. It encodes CASSSRLVGNEQFF.